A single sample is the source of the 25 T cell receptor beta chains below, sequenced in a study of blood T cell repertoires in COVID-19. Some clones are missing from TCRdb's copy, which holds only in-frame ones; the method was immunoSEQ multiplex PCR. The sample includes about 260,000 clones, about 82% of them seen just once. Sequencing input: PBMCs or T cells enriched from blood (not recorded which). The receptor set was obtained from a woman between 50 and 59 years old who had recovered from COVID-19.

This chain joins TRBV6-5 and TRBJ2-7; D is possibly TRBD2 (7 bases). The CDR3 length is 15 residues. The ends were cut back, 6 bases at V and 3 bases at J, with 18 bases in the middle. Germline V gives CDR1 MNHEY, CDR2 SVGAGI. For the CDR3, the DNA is TGTGCCAGCAGGGCCACCGGGGGGCAAGGCTACGAGCAGTACTTC. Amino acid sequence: CASRATGGQGYEQYF.

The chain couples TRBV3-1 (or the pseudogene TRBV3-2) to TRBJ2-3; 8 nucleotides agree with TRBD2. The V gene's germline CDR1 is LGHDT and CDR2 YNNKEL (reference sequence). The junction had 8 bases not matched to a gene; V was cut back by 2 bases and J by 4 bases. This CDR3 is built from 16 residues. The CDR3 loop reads CASSQQLAAQADTQYF. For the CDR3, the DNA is TGTGCCAGCAGCCAACAACTAGCGGCGCAGGCAGATACGCAGTATTTT.

The CDR3 loop reads CASSFSDSIDTQYF. In DNA, the CDR3 is TGTGCCAGCAGCTTCTCGGACTCCATAGATACGCAGTATTTT. The chain links TRBV7-2 to TRBJ2-3; D might be TRBD2 (5 bases). Germline CDR1 reads SGHTA; CDR2 reads FQGNSA. With 3 bases removed from V and 5 bases from J, the gap between germline ends came to 12 bases. The CDR3 loop spans 14 amino acids.

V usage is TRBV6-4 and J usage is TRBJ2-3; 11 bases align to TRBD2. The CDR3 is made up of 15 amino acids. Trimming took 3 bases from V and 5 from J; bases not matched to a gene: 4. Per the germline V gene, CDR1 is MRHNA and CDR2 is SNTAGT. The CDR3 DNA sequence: TGTGCCAGCAGTGAGGGGACTAGCGGAGGAGATACGCAGTATTTT. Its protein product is CASSEGTSGGDTQYF.

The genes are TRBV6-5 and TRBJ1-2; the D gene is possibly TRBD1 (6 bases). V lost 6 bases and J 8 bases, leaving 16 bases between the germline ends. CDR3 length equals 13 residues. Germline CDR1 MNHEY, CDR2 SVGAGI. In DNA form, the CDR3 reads TGTGCCAGCAGCCCCCCGGCAGGGGTGGGCTACACCTTC. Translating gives CASSPPAGVGYTF.

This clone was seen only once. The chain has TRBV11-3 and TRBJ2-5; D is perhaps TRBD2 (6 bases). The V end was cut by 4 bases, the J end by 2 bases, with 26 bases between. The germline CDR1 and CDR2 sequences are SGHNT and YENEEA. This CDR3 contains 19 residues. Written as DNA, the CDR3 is TGTGCCAGCAGCTCAATAAACACCGGGGGAGCAGCCAAACAAGAGACCCAGTACTTC. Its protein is CASSSINTGGAAKQETQYF.

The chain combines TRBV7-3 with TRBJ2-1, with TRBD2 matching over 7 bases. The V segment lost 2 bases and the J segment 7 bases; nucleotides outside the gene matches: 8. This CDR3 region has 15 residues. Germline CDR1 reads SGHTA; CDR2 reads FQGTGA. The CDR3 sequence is CASSLGRAVVNEQFF. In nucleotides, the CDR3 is TGTGCCAGCAGCTTAGGGAGGGCCGTCGTGAATGAGCAGTTCTTC.

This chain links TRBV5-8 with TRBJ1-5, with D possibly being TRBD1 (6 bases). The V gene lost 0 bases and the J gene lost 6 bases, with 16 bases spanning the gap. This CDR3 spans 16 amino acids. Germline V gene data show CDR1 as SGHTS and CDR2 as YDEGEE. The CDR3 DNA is TGTGCCAGCAGCTTGGGGCAGGGGATCGTCTTTCAGCCCCAGCATTTT. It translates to CASSLGQGIVFQPQHF.

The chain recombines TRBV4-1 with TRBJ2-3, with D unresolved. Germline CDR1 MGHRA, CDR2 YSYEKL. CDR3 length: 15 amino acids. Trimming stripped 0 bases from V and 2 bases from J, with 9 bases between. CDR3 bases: TGCGCCAGCAGCCAAGATGACTGGAACACAGATACGCAGTATTTT. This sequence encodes CASSQDDWNTDTQYF.

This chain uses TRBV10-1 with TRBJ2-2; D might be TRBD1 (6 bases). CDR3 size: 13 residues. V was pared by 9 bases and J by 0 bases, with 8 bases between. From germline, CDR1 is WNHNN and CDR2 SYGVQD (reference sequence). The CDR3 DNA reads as TGCGCCAGTGGGACATCGAACACCGGGGAGCTGTTTTTT. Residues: CASGTSNTGELFF.

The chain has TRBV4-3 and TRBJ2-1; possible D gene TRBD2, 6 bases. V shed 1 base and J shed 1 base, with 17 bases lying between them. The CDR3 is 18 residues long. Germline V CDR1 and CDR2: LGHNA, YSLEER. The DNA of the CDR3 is TGCGCCAGCAGCCAAGCCGGGGGTGCCGGGAGATCCTACAATGAGCAGTTCTTC. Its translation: CASSQAGGAGRSYNEQFF.

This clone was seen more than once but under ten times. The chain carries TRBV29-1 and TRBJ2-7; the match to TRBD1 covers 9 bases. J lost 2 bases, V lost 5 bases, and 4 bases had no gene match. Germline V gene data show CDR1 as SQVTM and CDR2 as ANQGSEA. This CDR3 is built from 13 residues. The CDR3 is CSVRGQGPYEQYF. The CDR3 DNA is TGCAGCGTTCGTGGACAGGGGCCCTACGAGCAGTACTTC.

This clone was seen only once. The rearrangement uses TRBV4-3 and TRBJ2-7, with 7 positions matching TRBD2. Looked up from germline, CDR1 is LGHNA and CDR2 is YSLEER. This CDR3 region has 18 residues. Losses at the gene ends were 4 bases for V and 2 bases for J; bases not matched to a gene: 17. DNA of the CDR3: TGCGCCAGCAGCCGAACCAGCGGGTGGGTAGCGGGCACCTACGAGCAGTACTTC. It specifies CASSRTSGWVAGTYEQYF.

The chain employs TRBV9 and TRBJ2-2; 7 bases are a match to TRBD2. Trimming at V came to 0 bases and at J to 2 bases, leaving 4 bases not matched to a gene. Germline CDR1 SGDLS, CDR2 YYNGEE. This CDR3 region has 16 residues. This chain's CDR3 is CASSVVSSGNTGELFF. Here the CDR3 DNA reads TGTGCCAGCAGCGTAGTTTCTAGCGGAAACACCGGGGAGCTGTTTTTT.

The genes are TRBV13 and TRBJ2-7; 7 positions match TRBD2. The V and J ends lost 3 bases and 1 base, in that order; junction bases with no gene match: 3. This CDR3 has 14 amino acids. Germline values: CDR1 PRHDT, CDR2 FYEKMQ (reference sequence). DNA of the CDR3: TGTGCCAGCAGCTTCGGGACTATGTCCTACGAGCAGTACTTC. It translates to CASSFGTMSYEQYF.

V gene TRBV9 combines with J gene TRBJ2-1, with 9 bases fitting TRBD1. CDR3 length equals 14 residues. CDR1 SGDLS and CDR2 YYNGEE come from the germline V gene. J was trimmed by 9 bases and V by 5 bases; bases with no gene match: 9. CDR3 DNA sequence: TGTGCCAGCAGGCCTGGACAGGGGTCTGGTGAGCAGTTCTTC. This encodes CASRPGQGSGEQFF.

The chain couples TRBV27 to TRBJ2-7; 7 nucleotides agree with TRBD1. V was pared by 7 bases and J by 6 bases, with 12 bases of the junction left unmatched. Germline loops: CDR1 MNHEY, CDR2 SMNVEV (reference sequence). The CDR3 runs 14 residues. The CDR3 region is CASNPRTGVAEQYF. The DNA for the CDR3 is TGTGCCAGCAACCCGAGGACAGGTGTGGCCGAGCAGTACTTC.

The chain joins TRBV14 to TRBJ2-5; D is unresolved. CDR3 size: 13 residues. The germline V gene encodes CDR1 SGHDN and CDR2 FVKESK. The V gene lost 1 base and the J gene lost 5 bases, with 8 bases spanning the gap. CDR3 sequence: CASSQGLRETQYF. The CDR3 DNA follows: TGTGCCAGCAGCCAAGGGTTGCGGGAGACCCAGTACTTC.

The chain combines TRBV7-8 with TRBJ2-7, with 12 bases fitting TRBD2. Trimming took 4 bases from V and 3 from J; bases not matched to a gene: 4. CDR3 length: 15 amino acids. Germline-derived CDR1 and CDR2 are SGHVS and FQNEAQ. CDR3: CASSWTSGDFYEQYF. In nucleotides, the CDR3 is TGTGCCAGCAGCTGGACTAGCGGGGATTTCTACGAGCAGTACTTC.

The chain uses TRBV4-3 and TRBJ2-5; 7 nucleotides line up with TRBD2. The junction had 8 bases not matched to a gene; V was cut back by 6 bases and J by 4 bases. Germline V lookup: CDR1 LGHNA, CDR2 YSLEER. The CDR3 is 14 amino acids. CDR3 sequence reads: CASSRSSGVETQYF. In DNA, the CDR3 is TGCGCCAGCAGTCGCTCCAGCGGGGTAGAGACCCAGTACTTC.

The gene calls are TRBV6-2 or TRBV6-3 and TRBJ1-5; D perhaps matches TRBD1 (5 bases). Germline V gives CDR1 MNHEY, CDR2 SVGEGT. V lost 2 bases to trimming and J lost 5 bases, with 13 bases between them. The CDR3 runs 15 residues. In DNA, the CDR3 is TGTGCCAGCAGTTACCCCGGGGCGGGATATCAGCCCCAGCATTTT. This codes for CASSYPGAGYQPQHF.

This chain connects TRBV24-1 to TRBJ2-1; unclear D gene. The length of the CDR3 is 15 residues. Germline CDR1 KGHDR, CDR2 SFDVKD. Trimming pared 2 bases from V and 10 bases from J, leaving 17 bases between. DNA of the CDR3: TGTGCCACCAGTGATTACCGGAACATCGGGTGGGAGCAGTTCTTC. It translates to CATSDYRNIGWEQFF.

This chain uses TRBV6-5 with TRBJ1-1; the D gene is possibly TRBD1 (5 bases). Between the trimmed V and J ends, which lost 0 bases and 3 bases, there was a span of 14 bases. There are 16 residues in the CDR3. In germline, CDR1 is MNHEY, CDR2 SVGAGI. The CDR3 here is CASSYSAAGVDTEAFF. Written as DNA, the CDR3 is TGTGCCAGCAGTTACTCGGCTGCGGGGGTGGACACTGAAGCTTTCTTT.

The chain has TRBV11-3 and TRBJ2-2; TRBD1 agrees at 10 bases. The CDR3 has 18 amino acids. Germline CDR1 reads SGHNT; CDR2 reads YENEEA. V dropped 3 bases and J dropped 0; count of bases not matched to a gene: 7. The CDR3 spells CASSFGTGVQTNTGELFF. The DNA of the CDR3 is TGTGCCAGCAGCTTCGGGACAGGGGTCCAGACGAACACCGGGGAGCTGTTTTTT.

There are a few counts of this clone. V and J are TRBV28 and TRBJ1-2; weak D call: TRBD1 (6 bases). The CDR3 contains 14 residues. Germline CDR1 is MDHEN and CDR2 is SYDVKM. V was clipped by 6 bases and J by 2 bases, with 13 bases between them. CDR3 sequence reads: CASRVGTTNYGYTF. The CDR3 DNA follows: TGTGCCAGCAGAGTAGGGACAACCAACTATGGCTACACCTTC.